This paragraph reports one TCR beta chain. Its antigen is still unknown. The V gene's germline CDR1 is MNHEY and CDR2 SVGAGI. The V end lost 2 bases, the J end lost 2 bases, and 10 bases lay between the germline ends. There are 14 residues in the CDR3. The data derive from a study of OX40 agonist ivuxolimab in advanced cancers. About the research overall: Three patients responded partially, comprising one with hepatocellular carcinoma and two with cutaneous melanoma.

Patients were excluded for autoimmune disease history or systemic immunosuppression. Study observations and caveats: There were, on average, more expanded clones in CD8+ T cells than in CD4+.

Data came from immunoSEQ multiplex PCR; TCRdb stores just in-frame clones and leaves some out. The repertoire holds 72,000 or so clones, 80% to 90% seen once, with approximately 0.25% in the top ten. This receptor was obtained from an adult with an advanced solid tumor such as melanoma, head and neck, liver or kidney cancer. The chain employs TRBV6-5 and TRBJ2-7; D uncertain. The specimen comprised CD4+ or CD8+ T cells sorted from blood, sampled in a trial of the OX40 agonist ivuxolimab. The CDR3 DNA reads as TGTGCCAGCAGTTACGGTCTCCCTACCTACGAGCAGTACTTC. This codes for CASSYGLPTYEQYF.